The present T cell receptor (beta chain) was sequenced within a study of response to subunit inactivated influenza vaccine. Study findings and constraints: Authors suggested that a seasonal influenza vaccination recruits few new T cells each time.

MiXCR, run by TCRdb on the RT-PCR reads, gives a single entry per CDR3 protein. The sample lists about 530,000 distinct CDR3 sequences, approximately 12% seen once, with about 10% in the top ten. This clonotype has only a few counts. Its specificity is unknown. V lost 4 bases to trimming and J lost 0 bases, with 13 bases between them. This CDR3 is built from 16 residues. The germline V gene encodes CDR1 MDHEN and CDR2 SYDVKM. The sample in question was PBMCs from blood, obtained on the day of vaccination. The TCR originated in a man aged 45-65 years who received an inactivated influenza vaccine. The J gene is TRBJ1-5, the V gene TRBV28; D is possibly TRBD1 (5 bases). DNA of the CDR3: TGTGCCAGCAGTTCCTCCCGGGGGGTTAGCAATCAGCCCCAGCATTTT. It specifies CASSSSRGVSNQPQHF.